These 9 T cell receptor beta chains were sequenced from one sample in a study of cytomegalovirus exposure and HLA in healthy donors. PCR primers comprised 60 Vbeta and 13 Jbeta primers. Clones were read by immunoSEQ multiplex PCR, and TCRdb kept only the in-frame ones, dropping some. Here the sample spans roughly 160,000 clones, almost 80% being singletons. The sequencing sample was made of PBMCs. The source is a man aged 25-45 years in good health and CMV-seronegative.

This clone turned up a few times. CDR3: CASSIDMTGFANYGYTF. As DNA, the CDR3 is TGTGCCAGTAGTATAGATATGACAGGTTTTGCTAACTATGGCTACACCTTC. The chain uses TRBV19 and TRBJ1-2, with D possibly TRBD1 on 6 matching bases. The CDR3 consists of 17 residues. In germline, CDR1 is LNHDA, CDR2 SQIVND (reference sequence). The V and J ends lost 0 bases and 0 bases respectively, with 14 bases between them. The full variable domain, in which reference TRBV19 and TRBJ1-2 provide the parts outside the CDR3, is DGGITQSPKYLFRKEGQNVTLSCEQNLNHDAMYWYRQDPGQGLRLIYYSQIVNDFQKGDIAEGYSVSREKKESFPLTVTSAQKNPTAFYLCASSIDMTGFANYGYTFGSGTRLTVV.

V usage is TRBV5-1 and J usage is TRBJ2-7; no clear D. V gave up 4 bases and J gave up 0 bases, with 14 bases separating them. Per germline, CDR1 SGHRS and CDR2 YFSETQ. The CDR3 loop spans 15 amino acids. The CDR3 nucleotides are TGCGCCAGCAGCCCTAGGCCGGTCTACTCCTACGAGCAGTACTTC. It specifies CASSPRPVYSYEQYF.

The chain uses TRBV14 and TRBJ2-3; 7 positions agree with TRBD1. Trimming removed 4 bases from V and 5 bases from J; junction bases left unmatched: 9. Germline V gene data show CDR1 as SGHDN and CDR2 as FVKESK. CDR3 length equals 15 residues. The CDR3 loop is CASSPGQTPLDTQYF. The CDR3 coding sequence is TGTGCCAGCAGCCCGGGACAGACTCCCCTAGATACGCAGTATTTT.

The chain uses TRBV5-1 and TRBJ2-1, with 13 bases matching TRBD2. The J segment lost 2 bases and the V segment lost 6 bases, leaving 2 bases of the junction unmatched. Germline loops: CDR1 SGHRS, CDR2 YFSETQ. The CDR3 consists of 15 residues. The chain's CDR3 is CASIGTSGAYNEQFF. CDR3 bases: TGCGCCAGCATCGGGACTAGCGGGGCCTACAATGAGCAGTTCTTC.

The rearrangement uses TRBV4-1 and TRBJ2-7, with 7 positions matching TRBD2. The CDR3 sequence is 16 residues long. CDR1 is MGHRA and CDR2 is YSYEKL in the germline V gene. The junction had 11 bases not matched to a gene; V was cut back by 4 bases and J by 2 bases. CDR3 loop: CASSPKKRTSPYEQYF. The CDR3 DNA follows: TGCGCCAGCAGCCCAAAGAAACGGACTAGTCCCTACGAGCAGTACTTC.

This clone was observed a few times. V usage is TRBV4-3 and J usage is TRBJ2-2; TRBD2 matches at 10 bases. Germline CDR1 is LGHNA and CDR2 is YSLEER. This CDR3 is built from 18 residues. Unmatched junction bases numbered 10, after V lost 0 bases and J lost 6 bases. CDR3 amino acids: CASSQETGTLAGAGELFF. The CDR3 coding sequence is TGCGCCAGCAGCCAAGAGACAGGGACCCTAGCGGGAGCCGGGGAGCTGTTTTTT.

V gene TRBV7-8 combines with J gene TRBJ1-1; 7 nucleotides agree with TRBD1. V shed 3 bases and J 5 bases; nucleotides not matched to a gene: 6. The CDR3 has 14 residues. Germline V gene data show CDR1 as SGHVS and CDR2 as FQNEAQ. The CDR3 bases are TGTGCCAGCAGCTTGTCACAGGGGCCGACTGAAGCTTTCTTT. Translation: CASSLSQGPTEAFF.

The chain is built from TRBV28 and TRBJ1-1; TRBD1 is a possible D gene (6 bases). This CDR3 contains 13 residues. Germline lookup yields CDR1 MDHEN and CDR2 SYDVKM. The CDR3: CASQGRLVTEAFF. CDR3 nucleotides: TGTGCTTCGCAGGGGCGTTTAGTCACTGAAGCTTTCTTT.

The table lists this clone with a few counts. The chain is built from TRBV2 and TRBJ2-7; possibly TRBD1 for D (6 bases). V lost 7 bases to trimming and J lost 7 bases, with 20 bases between them. The CDR3 sequence is 14 residues long. CDR1 is SNHLY, CDR2 FYNNEI, per germline. As DNA, the CDR3 is TGTGCCAGCATAGTTCTCAGGGGCTACGAGGAGCAGTACTTC. As protein: CASIVLRGYEEQYF.